This TCR beta chain was captured by sequencing in a study of regulatory T cells in long-lasting Graves disease. Building the TCR beta libraries relied on iRepertoire HTBI primers, and CDR3 regions underwent Arm-PCR. TCRdb passed the multiplex PCR reads through MiXCR, listing each CDR3 protein once. The sample lists a few hundred thousand distinct CDR3 sequences, around 15% occurring once. As to time point: newly diagnosed GD, antithyroid drugs for less than 3 months. RNA from PBMCs was the source of the TCR library. This clonotype was seen a handful of times. V was cut by 7 bases and J by 0 bases, with 12 bases left in between. Germline assignment: CDR1 LNHDA and CDR2 SQIVND (reference sequence). The CDR3 spans 14 residues. A further study also used this sample, focusing on T cells in Graves' hyperthyroidism and ophthalmopathy.

The sample here was peripheral blood mononuclear cells (PBMCs), taken at new diagnosis, from a patient treated with antithyroid drugs. V is TRBV19 and J is TRBJ1-1; D may be TRBD1 (5 bases). This clonotype was sampled from a woman aged 18-30 years with Graves disease. Written as DNA, the CDR3 is TGTGCCAGTAAGTTGGGGCAGGTGAACACTGAAGCTTTCTTT. This codes for CASKLGQVNTEAFF.